The clone carrying this TCR beta chain was recorded a few times. Its antigen is currently unknown. Data came from immunoSEQ multiplex PCR; TCRdb stores just in-frame clones and leaves some out. The profile shows about 68,000 clones, around 93% of them singletons. The record originates from a study of OX40 agonist ivuxolimab in advanced cancers. Study-level information: One hepatocellular carcinoma and a couple of cutaneous melanoma patients partially responded.

CDR3 length: 14 residues. The ends lost 5 bases at V and 10 bases at J; junction bases unmatched: 8. The germline V gene encodes CDR1 MNHEY and CDR2 SVGAGI. Notes on the study in general: On average, CD8+ T cells had more expanded clones than CD4+.

The sequencing used CD4+ or CD8+ T cells sorted from blood, collected in a trial of the OX40 agonist ivuxolimab. The clonotype was recovered from an adult with an advanced solid tumor such as melanoma, head and neck, liver or kidney cancer. The rearrangement joins TRBV6-5 to TRBJ1-6, with TRBD1 matching over 7 bases. CDR3 protein: CASSGRQGESPLHF. The CDR3 region has the DNA TGTGCCAGCAGTGGCCGACAGGGTGAATCACCCCTCCACTTT.